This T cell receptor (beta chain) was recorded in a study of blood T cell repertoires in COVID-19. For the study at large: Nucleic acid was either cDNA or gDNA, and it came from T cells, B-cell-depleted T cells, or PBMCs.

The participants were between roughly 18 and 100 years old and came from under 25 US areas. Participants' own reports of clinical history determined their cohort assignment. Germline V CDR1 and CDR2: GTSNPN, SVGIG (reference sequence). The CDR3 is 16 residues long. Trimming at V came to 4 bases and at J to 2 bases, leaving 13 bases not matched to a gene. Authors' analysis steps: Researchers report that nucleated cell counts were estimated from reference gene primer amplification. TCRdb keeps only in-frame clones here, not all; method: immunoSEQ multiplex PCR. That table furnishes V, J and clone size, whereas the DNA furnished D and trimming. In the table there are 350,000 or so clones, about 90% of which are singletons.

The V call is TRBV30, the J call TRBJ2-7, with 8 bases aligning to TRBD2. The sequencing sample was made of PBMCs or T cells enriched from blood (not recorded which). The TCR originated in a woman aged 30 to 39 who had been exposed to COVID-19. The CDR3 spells CAWTTGLLAVPYEQYF. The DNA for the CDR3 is TGTGCCTGGACCACCGGGCTACTAGCGGTCCCCTACGAGCAGTACTTC.